These T cell receptor beta chains were read from a single sample in a study of shared clonotypes between healthy human individuals. Libraries were prepared by immunoSEQ multiplex PCR; TCRdb keeps only in-frame clonotypes and omits some of them. The sample contains about 2 million clones, approximately 94% of which appear only once. Sequenced: naive CD8+ T cells sorted from blood. Receptor source: a man between 18 and 35 years old in good health. CDR3s leave out the opening cysteine and the closing phenylalanine or tryptophan. A D gene is named only where the DNA matches it firmly.

cdr3_aa | d_call | v_call
ASSEAGDQETQY | TRBD2 | TRBV10-1
ASSQRTGNNQPQH | TRBD1 | TRBV4-1
ASSLAGSLSYEQY | . | TRBV27
ASSHRQGGSYEQY | TRBD1 | TRBV4-1
ASRRIYTGELF | . | TRBV6-5
ACGDYNSPLH | . | TRBV30
ASSLHTAYEQY | . | TRBV11-2
ASSLYRETQY | . | TRBV13
ASSLTQGYGYT | . | TRBV27
ASSPQELAAYNEQF | TRBD2 | TRBV7-8
ASRRRGPQETQY | . | TRBV6-5
SVEDHQGLLSADTQY | . | TRBV29-1
ASSDGHKYNSPLH | . | TRBV25-1
ASSQETTASYGYT | . | TRBV4-1
ASSLGGGQGYEQY | TRBD1 | TRBV7-8
ASSYPFRGDTQY | . | TRBV7-2
ASSSPRPPGLKINEQF | . | TRBV7-9
ASSPPSSGMNTGELF | TRBD2 | TRBV5-1
ASSLRTGRGTEAF | TRBD1 | TRBV28
ASSYLTGELF | . | TRBV6-6
ASSPLGTGGGSNQPQH | TRBD1 | TRBV27
ASSSGGATYGYT | . | TRBV5-6
ASSEGTDYNSPLH | TRBD1 | TRBV25-1
ASSLYWNTGELF | . | TRBV27
ASSLTISYEQY | . | TRBV27
SALRGTEAF | TRBD1 | TRBV20-1
ASSLTGLGAEAF | TRBD1 | TRBV7-9
ASSLGGSGLNTEAF | . | TRBV13
ASSPGLAGNTGELF | TRBD2 | TRBV7-8
AWRRGYGDTQY | TRBD2 | TRBV30
ASSLGTVLYEQY | TRBD1 | TRBV7-9
ASSQDLGQGVEQY | TRBD1 | TRBV4-3
ASSWEAMARESQDTQY | TRBD2 | TRBV7-8
ASSPQSPYEQY | . | TRBV19
ASSQEGGEIYEQY | . | TRBV4-1
ASSQEEVGTPQGDTQY | . | TRBV14